The 4 T cell receptor beta chains given below trace back to one sample, sequenced in a study of shared clonotypes between healthy human individuals. TCRdb's table, derived via immunoSEQ multiplex PCR, lists solely in-frame clones and lacks some. Here the sample spans about 2.3 million clones, around 93% being singletons. Sequenced input: naive CD4+ T cells from PBMCs. As to subset: CD45RA+ positively selected. The receptors derive from a man aged 18 to 29 in good health. Some clones in this sample may be carry-over from other donors' samples.

The rearrangement links TRBV5-6 to TRBJ1-2, with D uncertain. CDR1 is SGHDT and CDR2 is YYEEEE in the germline V gene. The V and J ends lost 0 bases and 2 bases respectively, with 5 bases between them. The CDR3 sequence is 13 residues long. CDR3 amino acids: CASSLDENYGYTF. The CDR3 nucleotides read TGTGCCAGCAGCTTGGACGAAAACTATGGCTACACCTTC. The full variable domain, rest sourced from reference TRBV5-6 and TRBJ1-2, is DAGVTQSPTHLIKTRGQQVTLRCSPKSGHDTVSWYQQALGQGPQFIFQYYEEEERQRGNFPDRFSGHQFPNYSSELNVNALLLGDSALYLCASSLDENYGYTFGSGTRLTVV.

This sequence joins TRBV28 and TRBJ2-5; D is possibly TRBD1 (5 bases). The germline gives CDR1 MDHEN, CDR2 SYDVKM. The germline V and J ends were trimmed by 6 bases and 3 bases, with 26 bases remaining between them. The CDR3 loop spans 18 amino acids. The CDR3 loop reads CASRGVKRGLLIKETQYF. Here the CDR3 DNA reads TGTGCCAGCAGAGGGGTGAAGCGTGGTTTGTTAATTAAAGAGACCCAGTACTTC.

There are a few counts of this clone. The rearrangement links TRBV6-6 to TRBJ1-2; 7 nucleotides match TRBD1. Germline CDR1 reads MNHNY; CDR2 reads SVGAGI (reference sequence). Trimming at V came to 7 bases and at J to 2 bases, leaving 4 bases not matched to a gene. CDR3 length: 13 residues. The CDR3 DNA sequence: TGTGCCAGCACCAAGGGACAGAACTATGGCTACACCTTC. Amino acids: CASTKGQNYGYTF.

Here the CDR3 reads CASSSQGDTQYF. In DNA form, the CDR3 reads TGCGCCAGCAGCTCACAGGGAGATACGCAGTATTTT. This chain joins TRBV5-1 and TRBJ2-3, with D maybe TRBD1 (6 bases). The germline V and J ends were trimmed by 3 bases and 5 bases, with 7 bases remaining between them. Germline V gene data show CDR1 as SGHRS and CDR2 as YFSETQ. CDR3 size: 12 residues.